Listed below are T cell receptor beta chains from one sample, sequenced in a study of blood T cell repertoires in COVID-19. The data were produced by immunoSEQ multiplex PCR, yet TCRdb's version contains in-frame clones alone and is incomplete. Altogether hundreds of thousands of clones are present, less than 85% being singletons, with the ten largest covering 1.9%. Specimen: PBMCs or T cells enriched from blood (not recorded which). These receptors came from a young woman who had been exposed to COVID-19. Both conserved end residues are part of each CDR3. A D gene is named only where the DNA matches it firmly. The size field is filled for only some rows; it gives once, few, many or a size class.

size: NA; D: TRBD1; length: 14; V: TRBV3-1/TRBV3-2; J: TRBJ2-5; CDR3: CASSQLRGQETQYF; DNA: TGTGCCAGCAGCCAGCTCAGGGGGCAAGAGACCCAGTACTTC
size: NA; D: TRBD1; length: 15; V: TRBV11-2; J: TRBJ2-7; CDR3: CASSLGGTGFYEQYF; DNA: TGTGCCAGCAGCTTAGGCGGGACAGGGTTCTACGAGCAGTACTTC
size: NA; D: TRBD1; length: 13; V: TRBV5-6; J: TRBJ1-2; CDR3: CASRNRGEEGYTF; DNA: TGTGCCAGCAGAAACAGGGGGGAGGAGGGCTACACCTTC
size: NA; D: NA; length: 12; V: TRBV29-1; J: TRBJ1-1; CDR3: CSVSRGGSEAFF; DNA: TGCAGCGTTTCCCGCGGAGGTTCTGAAGCTTTCTTT
size: NA; D: TRBD1; length: 14; V: TRBV2; J: TRBJ1-2; CDR3: CASSDSGTAYGYTF; DNA: TGTGCCAGCTCAGACTCCGGGACAGCTTATGGCTACACCTTC
size: NA; D: NA; length: 14; V: TRBV29-1; J: TRBJ1-3; CDR3: CSVEGGGPGNTIYF; DNA: TGCAGCGTTGAAGGTGGAGGGCCCGGAAACACCATATATTTT
size: NA; D: NA; length: 15; V: TRBV9; J: TRBJ2-3; CDR3: CASSVRRGSGDTQYF; DNA: TGTGCCAGCAGCGTAAGAAGGGGGAGCGGAGATACGCAGTATTTT
size: NA; D: NA; length: 14; V: TRBV28; J: TRBJ1-2; CDR3: CASSGTDYNYGYTF; DNA: TGTGCCAGCAGTGGTACAGATTATAACTATGGCTACACCTTC
size: NA; D: NA; length: 15; V: TRBV2; J: TRBJ2-7; CDR3: CASRRDASTLHEQYF; DNA: TGTGCCAGCAGACGCGACGCTAGTACCCTCCACGAGCAGTACTTC
size: NA; D: NA; length: 13; V: TRBV28; J: TRBJ1-2; CDR3: CASSLGTFYGYTF; DNA: TGTGCCAGCAGTTTGGGGACTTTCTATGGCTACACCTTC
size: NA; D: NA; length: 15; V: TRBV21-1; J: TRBJ2-7; CDR3: CASSYAGTGGYEQYF; DNA: TGTGCCAGCAGCTATGCCGGGACAGGGGGGTACGAGCAGTACTTC
size: NA; D: NA; length: 10; V: TRBV3-1/TRBV3-2; J: TRBJ2-5; CDR3: CASLSETQYF; DNA: TGTGCCAGCCTGTCGGAGACCCAGTACTTC
size: NA; D: TRBD1; length: 16; V: TRBV9; J: TRBJ1-1; CDR3: CASSVGDRTVNTEAFF; DNA: TGTGCCAGCAGCGTAGGGGACAGAACAGTGAACACTGAAGCTTTCTTT
size: NA; D: TRBD1; length: 14; V: TRBV6-5; J: TRBJ2-7; CDR3: CASKRDRGLDEQYF; DNA: TGTGCCAGCAAAAGAGACAGGGGTTTGGACGAGCAGTACTTC
size: NA; D: NA; length: 15; V: TRBV15; J: TRBJ1-1; CDR3: CATSREKGVNTEAFF; DNA: TGTGCCACCAGCAGAGAGAAGGGGGTGAACACTGAAGCTTTCTTT
size: few; D: TRBD2; length: 17; V: TRBV9; J: TRBJ2-1; CDR3: CASSSPSGGRPTNEQFF; DNA: TGTGCCAGCAGCTCACCCAGTGGCGGGAGGCCGACCAATGAGCAGTTCTTC
size: many; D: TRBD1; length: 16; V: TRBV7-9; J: TRBJ2-5; CDR3: CASSRRDRGPLETQYF; DNA: TGTGCCAGCAGCCGACGGGACAGGGGGCCCTTGGAGACCCAGTACTTC
size: NA; D: TRBD1; length: 16; V: TRBV10-3; J: TRBJ2-5; CDR3: CATSFTGTGDLETQYF; DNA: TGTGCCACCTCTTTTACCGGGACAGGGGATCTGGAGACCCAGTACTTC
size: NA; D: TRBD1; length: 15; V: TRBV19; J: TRBJ1-5; CDR3: CASTGTGGLNQPQHF; DNA: TGTGCCAGTACCGGGACAGGGGGCTTAAATCAGCCCCAGCATTTT
size: few; D: NA; length: 13; V: TRBV4-2; J: TRBJ2-1; CDR3: CASSLGLNNEQFF; DNA: TGTGCCAGCAGCCTGGGACTTAACAATGAGCAGTTCTTC
size: NA; D: TRBD2; length: 13; V: TRBV30; J: TRBJ2-1; CDR3: CAWTSGTHNEQFF; DNA: TGTGCCTGGACTAGCGGGACTCACAATGAGCAGTTCTTC
size: NA; D: TRBD2; length: 14; V: TRBV30; J: TRBJ2-1; CDR3: CAWSGTSGYNEQFF; DNA: TGTGCCTGGAGTGGGACTAGCGGGTACAATGAGCAGTTCTTC
size: NA; D: NA; length: 11; V: TRBV20-1; J: TRBJ2-1; CDR3: CSAGGRGEQFF; DNA: TGCAGTGCGGGAGGACGGGGTGAGCAGTTCTTC
size: NA; D: NA; length: 14; V: TRBV21-1; J: TRBJ2-3; CDR3: CASSKARYTDTQYF; DNA: TGTGCCAGCAGCAAAGCTCGCTACACAGATACGCAGTATTTT
size: NA; D: NA; length: 14; V: TRBV6-1; J: TRBJ1-2; CDR3: CASSEKQGSYGYTF; DNA: TGTGCCAGCAGTGAGAAACAGGGTAGCTATGGCTACACCTTC
size: NA; D: NA; length: 14; V: TRBV21-1; J: TRBJ2-7; CDR3: CASSPEDSSYEQYF; DNA: TGTGCCAGCAGCCCCGAGGACAGCTCCTACGAGCAGTACTTC
size: NA; D: NA; length: 15; V: TRBV15; J: TRBJ2-4; CDR3: CATSRGTGAKNIQYF; DNA: TGTGCCACCAGCAGAGGTACAGGAGCCAAAAACATTCAGTACTTC